The text below deals with one T cell receptor (beta chain). Per the authors' pipeline: Researchers report that nucleated cell counts were estimated from reference gene primer amplification. This table comes from immunoSEQ multiplex PCR, and its TCRdb copy is limited to in-frame clones, with some not included. D and trimming were read from the DNA, whereas the V and J calls and clone size are those reported in that table. The repertoire holds a few hundred thousand clones, 65% to 90% seen once, with approximately 5.3% in the top ten. The data are from a study of blood T cell repertoires in COVID-19. Study-level background: Researchers got acute and convalescent COVID-19 samples from the United States, Italy and Spain. T cells, B-cell-depleted T cells, or PBMCs supplied cDNA or gDNA.

The germline CDR1 and CDR2 sequences are SGHDN and FVKESK. CDR3 length equals 16 residues. V dropped 6 bases and J dropped 1; count of bases not matched to a gene: 11. The V call is TRBV14, the J call TRBJ2-5, with 7 bases that match TRBD1. The sequence came from a human donor in a cohort sampled during active COVID-19. Sequencing was carried out using peripheral blood. The CDR3 DNA follows: TGTGCCAGCAGTCTTTTCCGGGACAGCTTCCAAGAGACCCAGTACTTC. It is translated as CASSLFRDSFQETQYF.